The text below deals with one T cell receptor (beta chain). What it recognizes is unknown. The CDR3 is 14 residues long. Germline V lookup: CDR1 LNHNV, CDR2 YYDKDF (reference sequence). Trimming pared 4 bases from V and 5 bases from J, leaving 11 bases between. The record originates from a study of OX40 agonist ivuxolimab in advanced cancers. Only in-frame clones appear in the TCRdb table, and some are missing; sequencing was by immunoSEQ multiplex PCR. The repertoire holds more than 45,000 clones, around 90% seen once, with over 6.5% in the top ten. Patients were ruled out by autoimmune disease history or systemic immunosuppression. Study conclusions and caveats: No determination was made of the antigen specificity of the expanded peripheral T cells.

V is TRBV15 and J is TRBJ1-4; D is unclear. The sample was CD4+ or CD8+ T cells sorted from blood, taken in a trial of the OX40 agonist ivuxolimab. The origin of this receptor is an adult with an advanced solid tumor such as melanoma, head and neck, liver or kidney cancer. CDR3 residues: CATSNRRQNEKLFF. CDR3 DNA sequence: TGTGCCACCAGCAACCGGAGGCAGAATGAAAAACTGTTTTTT.